What follows is one T cell receptor (beta chain) and its context. Germline V gives CDR1 SEHNR, CDR2 FQNEAQ (reference sequence). This CDR3 region has 15 residues. Trimming took 5 bases from V and 5 from J; bases not matched to a gene: 7. The data are from a study of T cell changes during pregnancy in multiple sclerosis. Sequenced by immunoSEQ multiplex PCR; TCRdb stores in-frame clones only, minus some. This table has about 55,000 clones, 94% appearing once. The material was CD8+ T cells from peripheral blood mononuclear cells, obtained in the third trimester of pregnancy. This receptor was taken from a female donor with multiple sclerosis, enrolled in a pregnancy study. This chain connects TRBV7-9 to TRBJ2-1; 9 nucleotides line up with TRBD1. The CDR3 reads CASSQRQGVHNEQFF. DNA for the CDR3: TGTGCCAGCAGCCAAAGACAGGGGGTCCACAATGAGCAGTTCTTC.